One T cell receptor (beta chain) is described in this entry. The antigen is undetermined. The entry originates in a study of T cell clones after liver transplantation. About the research overall: Samples came from ITN030ST, which attempted immunosuppression withdrawal within 2 years of liver transplantation. Subjects received no induction therapy and standard immunosuppression until randomization at 12-24 months post-transplant. Broader study findings: In most of the 8 subjects, circulating graft-donor-reactive CD4 TCRbeta sequences fell significantly after transplant.

The data were produced by immunoSEQ multiplex PCR, yet TCRdb's version contains in-frame clones alone and is incomplete. The data hold 12,000 to 15,000 clones, with about four fifths observed a single time. The V gene's germline CDR1 is SGHAT and CDR2 FQNNGV. CDR3 length: 14 residues. V dropped 5 bases and J dropped 1 base, with 11 bases sitting between them. This receptor was obtained from a human patient who received a liver transplant. Among the T cells, some may be from the graft donor. The starting material was CD8+ T cells from blood, obtained 47 months after liver transplant. The chain employs TRBV11-2 and TRBJ1-1; D call uncertain. CDR3 coding DNA: TGTGCCAGCAGCCAAGAACTGCCGAACACTGAAGCTTTCTTT. It specifies CASSQELPNTEAFF.